The rows below give T cell receptor beta chains drawn from one sample of a study of blood T cell repertoires in COVID-19. Produced via immunoSEQ multiplex PCR; TCRdb's table is partial and in-frame only. The profile shows approximately 440,000 clones, 75% to 90% of them singletons. Sequenced material: PBMCs or T cells enriched from blood (not recorded which). The receptors were gathered from a woman aged 18-29 years who had recovered from COVID-19. Each CDR3 is given with its conserved first and last residue. Fields, in order: V gene, J gene, CDR3 protein.

>TRBV7-9|TRBJ1-4
CASSLGQGYNEKLFF
>TRBV29-1|TRBJ1-6
CSLYPGQGTSSYNSPLHF
>TRBV9|TRBJ1-1
CASSPNRGDTEAFF
>TRBV6-5|TRBJ1-5
CASSLREGRPQHF
>TRBV12-2|TRBJ1-1
CASRPPRQRPLNTEAFF
>TRBV7-9|TRBJ1-2
CASSPRSTGFYGYTF
>TRBV5-5|TRBJ2-3
CASSLAPSRGGYLTDTQYF
>TRBV6-5|TRBJ2-7
CASSARGGLSEQYF
>TRBV6-5|TRBJ1-2
CASSYGGTYGYTF
>TRBV7-6|TRBJ1-4
CASSLNGGMRATNEKLFF
>TRBV2|TRBJ1-1
CASTALTGNTEAFF
>TRBV6-5|TRBJ1-1
CASSYSSLNTEAFF
>TRBV11-2|TRBJ2-7
CASSRGYRGYEQYF
>TRBV3-1/TRBV3-2|TRBJ1-1
CASSQGTGSTEAFF
>TRBV27|TRBJ1-6
CASSLRSGWNNSPLHF
>TRBV2|TRBJ2-7
CASTLRYLTYEQYF
>TRBV18|TRBJ1-2
CASSLRPLWETNYGYTF
>TRBV12-5|TRBJ1-3
CASGYTGGSNTIYF
>TRBV4-1|TRBJ2-7
CASSQGSPLAGGYEQYF
>TRBV2|TRBJ1-4
CASSGTTAGTGGKLFF
>TRBV10-2|TRBJ2-1
CASTLLAGESWGEQFF
>TRBV6-5|TRBJ1-2
CASISRGWPGGYTF
>TRBV12-3/TRBV12-4|TRBJ1-6
CASSLQNSPLHF
>TRBV3-1/TRBV3-2|TRBJ2-4
CASSQDFRGGPNIQYF
>TRBV18|TRBJ1-5
CASSPPTDRGLQPQHF
>TRBV6-5|TRBJ1-1
CASRLRGGQDTEAFF
>TRBV4-1|TRBJ2-3
CASSRLGQGEADTQYF
>TRBV2|TRBJ1-3
CASSELLYLDRRYGNTIYF
>TRBV28|TRBJ2-7
CAGGQGNYEQYF
>TRBV29-1|TRBJ2-1
CSTRLRNEQFF
>TRBV7-9|TRBJ1-4
CASSSRTGGRSNEKLFF
>TRBV30|TRBJ1-2
CAWSVAGQGSITF
>TRBV6-5|TRBJ1-2
CASSYAGQFYGYTF
>TRBV30|TRBJ1-3
CASNLGQSSGNTIYF
>TRBV11-2|TRBJ1-2
CASSLWVEGDGYTF
>TRBV7-9|TRBJ2-7
CASSRDYEQYF
>TRBV11-2|TRBJ1-3
CASSLQGGPGNTIYF
>TRBV10-3|TRBJ2-5
CATSGGTGNLQETQYF
>TRBV7-9|TRBJ2-5
CASSSSGGQGKTQYF
>TRBV24-1|TRBJ2-3
CATSEGSGGLSDTQYF
>TRBV5-1|TRBJ1-1
CASSTGQAMNTEAFF
>TRBV29-1|TRBJ1-3
CSVRPHSGNTIYF
>TRBV5-1|TRBJ1-2
CASSQGRLYGYTF
>TRBV25-1|TRBJ2-5
CASSTGGETQYF
>TRBV28|TRBJ1-1
CASSPTNRDRAGNTEAFF
>TRBV19|TRBJ1-5
CASSIRGNQPQHF
>TRBV7-9|TRBJ1-1
CASSYTGNTEAFF